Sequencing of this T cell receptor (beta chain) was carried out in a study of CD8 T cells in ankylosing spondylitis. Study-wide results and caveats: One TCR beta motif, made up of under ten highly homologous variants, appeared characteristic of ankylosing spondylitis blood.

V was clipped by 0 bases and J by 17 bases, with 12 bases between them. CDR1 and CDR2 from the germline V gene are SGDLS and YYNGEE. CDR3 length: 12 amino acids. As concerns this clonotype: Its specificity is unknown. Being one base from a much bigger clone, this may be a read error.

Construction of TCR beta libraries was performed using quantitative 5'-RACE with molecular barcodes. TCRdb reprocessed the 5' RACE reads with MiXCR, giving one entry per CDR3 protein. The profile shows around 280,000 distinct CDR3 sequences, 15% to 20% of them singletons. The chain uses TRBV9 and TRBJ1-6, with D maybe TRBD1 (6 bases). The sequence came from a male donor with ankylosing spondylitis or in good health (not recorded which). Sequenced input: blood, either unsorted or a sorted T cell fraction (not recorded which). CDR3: CASSVAAGQFHF. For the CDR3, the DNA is TGTGCCAGCAGCGTAGCTGCAGGACAGTTCCACTTT.